The clone carrying this T cell receptor beta chain was seen a handful of times. The second PCR ran roughly 7 to 12 cycles with a sample-barcoded 5' primer and J-beta primers. Researchers report that each sample yielded at least 2.5 million CDR3-containing paired-end reads. TCRdb re-called the 5' RACE reads with MiXCR, one entry per CDR3 protein. The repertoire holds 600,000 to 650,000 distinct CDR3 sequences, with roughly 53% as singletons. The germline V gene has CDR1 SGDLS and CDR2 YYNGEE. V was clipped by 4 bases and J by 7 bases; unmatched bases: 8. The CDR3 loop spans 14 amino acids. The record originates from a study of blood T cells in healthy people across ages.

The sample comprised blood. This clonotype originated in a man aged 55 to 70 in good health. The chain couples TRBV9 to TRBJ2-7; 10 bases line up with TRBD1. Here the CDR3 DNA reads TGTGCCAGCAGCCCCACGGACAGGGGGTATGAGCAGTACTTC. The encoded protein is CASSPTDRGYEQYF.